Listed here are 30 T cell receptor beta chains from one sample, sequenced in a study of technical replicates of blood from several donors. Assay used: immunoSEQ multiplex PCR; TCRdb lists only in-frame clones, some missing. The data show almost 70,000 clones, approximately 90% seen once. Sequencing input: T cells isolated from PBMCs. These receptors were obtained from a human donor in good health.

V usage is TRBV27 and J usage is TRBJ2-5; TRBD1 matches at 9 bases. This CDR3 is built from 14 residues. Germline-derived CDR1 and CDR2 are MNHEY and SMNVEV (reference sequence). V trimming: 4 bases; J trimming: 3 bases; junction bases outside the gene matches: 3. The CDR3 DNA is TGTGCCAGCAGTTCAAGGACAGGGGAAGAGACCCAGTACTTC. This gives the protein CASSSRTGEETQYF.

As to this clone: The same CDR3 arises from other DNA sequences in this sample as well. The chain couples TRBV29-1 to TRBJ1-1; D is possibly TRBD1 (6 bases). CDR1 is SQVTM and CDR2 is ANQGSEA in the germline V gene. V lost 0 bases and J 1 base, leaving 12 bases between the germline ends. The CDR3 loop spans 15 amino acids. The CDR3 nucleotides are TGCAGCGTTGAAGAAATCAAGACAGGGAACACTGAAGCTTTCTTT. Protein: CSVEEIKTGNTEAFF.

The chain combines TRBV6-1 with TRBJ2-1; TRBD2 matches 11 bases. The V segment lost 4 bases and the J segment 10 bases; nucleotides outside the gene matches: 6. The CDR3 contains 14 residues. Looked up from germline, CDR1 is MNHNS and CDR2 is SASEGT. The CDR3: CASSVLAGDREQFF. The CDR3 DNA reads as TGTGCCAGCAGTGTACTAGCGGGAGATAGGGAGCAGTTCTTC.

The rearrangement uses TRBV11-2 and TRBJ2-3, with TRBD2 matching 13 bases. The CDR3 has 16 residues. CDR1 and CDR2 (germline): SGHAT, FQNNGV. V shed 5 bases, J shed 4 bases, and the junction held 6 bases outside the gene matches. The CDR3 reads CASSQGTSGIPDTQYF. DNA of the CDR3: TGTGCCAGCAGCCAAGGGACTAGCGGGATCCCAGATACGCAGTATTTT.

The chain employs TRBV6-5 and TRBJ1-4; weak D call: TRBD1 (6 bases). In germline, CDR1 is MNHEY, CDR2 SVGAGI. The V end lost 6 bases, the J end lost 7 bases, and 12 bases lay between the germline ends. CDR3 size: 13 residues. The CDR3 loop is CASRHRASEKLFF. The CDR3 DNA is TGTGCCAGCAGGCACAGGGCAAGTGAAAAACTGTTTTTT.

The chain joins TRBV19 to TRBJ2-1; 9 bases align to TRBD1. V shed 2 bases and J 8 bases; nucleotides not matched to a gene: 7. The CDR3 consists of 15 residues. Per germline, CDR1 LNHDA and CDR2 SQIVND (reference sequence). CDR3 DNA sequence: TGTGCCAGTAGTATACGGGACAGGGTGGGGGATGAGCAGTTCTTC. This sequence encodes CASSIRDRVGDEQFF. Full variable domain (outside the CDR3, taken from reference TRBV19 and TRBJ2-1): DGGITQSPKYLFRKEGQNVTLSCEQNLNHDAMYWYRQDPGQGLRLIYYSQIVNDFQKGDIAEGYSVSREKKESFPLTVTSAQKNPTAFYLCASSIRDRVGDEQFFGPGTRLTVL.

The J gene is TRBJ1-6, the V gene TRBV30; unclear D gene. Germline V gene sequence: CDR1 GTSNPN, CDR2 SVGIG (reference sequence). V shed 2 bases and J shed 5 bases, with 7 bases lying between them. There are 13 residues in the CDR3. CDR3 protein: CAWSSSHNSPLHF. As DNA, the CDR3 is TGTGCCTGGAGTAGCTCTCATAATTCACCCCTCCACTTT.

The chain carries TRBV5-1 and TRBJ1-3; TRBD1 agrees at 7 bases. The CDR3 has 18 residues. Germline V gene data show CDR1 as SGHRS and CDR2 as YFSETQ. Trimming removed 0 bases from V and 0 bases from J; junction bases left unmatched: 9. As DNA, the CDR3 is TGCGCCAGCAGCTTGGCCCCTTCCCGACAGGGCTCTGGAAACACCATATATTTT. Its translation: CASSLAPSRQGSGNTIYF.

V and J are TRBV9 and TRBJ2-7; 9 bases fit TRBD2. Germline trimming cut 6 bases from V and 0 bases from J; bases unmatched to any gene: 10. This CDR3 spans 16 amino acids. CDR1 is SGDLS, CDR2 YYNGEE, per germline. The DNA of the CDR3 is TGTGCCAGCATTAGGCTAGCGGGATCCCGCTCCTACGAGCAGTACTTC. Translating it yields CASIRLAGSRSYEQYF.

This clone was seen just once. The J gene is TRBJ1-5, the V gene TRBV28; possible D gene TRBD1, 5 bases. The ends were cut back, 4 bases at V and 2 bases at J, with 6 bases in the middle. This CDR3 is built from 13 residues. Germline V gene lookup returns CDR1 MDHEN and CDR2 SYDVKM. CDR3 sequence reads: CASSSGGNQPQHF. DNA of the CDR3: TGTGCCAGCAGTTCGGGGGGCAATCAGCCCCAGCATTTT.

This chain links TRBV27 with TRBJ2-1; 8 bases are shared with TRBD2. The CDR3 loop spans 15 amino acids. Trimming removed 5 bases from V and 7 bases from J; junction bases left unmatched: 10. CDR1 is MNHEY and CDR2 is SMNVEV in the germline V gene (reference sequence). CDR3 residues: CASSPRSGVGNEQFF. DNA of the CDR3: TGTGCCAGCAGTCCTCGTAGCGGGGTTGGTAATGAGCAGTTCTTC.

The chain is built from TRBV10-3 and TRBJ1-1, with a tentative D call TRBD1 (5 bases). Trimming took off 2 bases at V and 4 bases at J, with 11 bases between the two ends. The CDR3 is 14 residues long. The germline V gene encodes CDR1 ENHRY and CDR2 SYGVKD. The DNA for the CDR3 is TGTGCCATCAGTGAGAAGGGGCGAGTCACTGAAGCTTTCTTT. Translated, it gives CAISEKGRVTEAFF.

In DNA, the CDR3 is TGTGCCAGCAGCCTCCGGGACTATAGATCAACCGGGGAGCTGTTTTTT. It encodes CASSLRDYRSTGELFF. The rearrangement joins TRBV7-3 to TRBJ2-2, with TRBD2 matching 7 bases. Germline CDR1 SGHTA, CDR2 FQGTGA. V was pared by 5 bases and J by 5 bases, with 11 bases of the junction left unmatched. This CDR3 comprises 16 residues.

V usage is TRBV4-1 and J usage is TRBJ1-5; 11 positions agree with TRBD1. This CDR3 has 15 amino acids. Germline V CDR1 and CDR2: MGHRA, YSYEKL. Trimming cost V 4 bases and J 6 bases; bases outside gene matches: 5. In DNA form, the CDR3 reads TGCGCCAGCAGCCCCGGACAGGGGGCTACTCAGCCCCAGCATTTT. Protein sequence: CASSPGQGATQPQHF.

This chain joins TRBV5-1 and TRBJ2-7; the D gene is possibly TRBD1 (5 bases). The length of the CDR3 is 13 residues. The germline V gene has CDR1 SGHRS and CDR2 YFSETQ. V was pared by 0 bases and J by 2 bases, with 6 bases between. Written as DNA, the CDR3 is TGCGCCAGCAGCTTGGGGACACCCTACGAGCAGTACTTC. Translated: CASSLGTPYEQYF.

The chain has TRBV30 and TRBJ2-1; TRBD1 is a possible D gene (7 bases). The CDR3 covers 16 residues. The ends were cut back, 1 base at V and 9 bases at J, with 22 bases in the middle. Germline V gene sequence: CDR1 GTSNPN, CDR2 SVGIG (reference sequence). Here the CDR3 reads CAWSGSTGEVNIEQFF. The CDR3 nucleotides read TGTGCCTGGAGTGGATCAACAGGGGAGGTGAATATTGAGCAGTTCTTC.

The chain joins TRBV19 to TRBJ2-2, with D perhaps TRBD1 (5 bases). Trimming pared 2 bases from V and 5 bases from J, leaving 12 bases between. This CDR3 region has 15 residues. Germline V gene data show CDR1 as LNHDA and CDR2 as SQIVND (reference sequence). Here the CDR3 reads CASSIPLTATGELFF. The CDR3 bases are TGTGCCAGTAGTATACCCTTGACAGCTACCGGGGAGCTGTTTTTT.

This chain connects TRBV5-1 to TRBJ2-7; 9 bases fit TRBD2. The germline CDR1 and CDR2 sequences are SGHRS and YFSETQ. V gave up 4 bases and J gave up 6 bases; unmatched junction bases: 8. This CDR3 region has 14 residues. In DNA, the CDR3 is TGCGCCAGCAGCGCGGGACTAGCTAATGGCGAGCAGTACTTC. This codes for CASSAGLANGEQYF.

As DNA, the CDR3 is TGTGCCAGCCTAGTGCAGGGAAACACCGGGGAGCTGTTTTTT. Its translation is CASLVQGNTGELFF. The rearrangement uses TRBV6-6 and TRBJ2-2; D is possibly TRBD1 (5 bases). The CDR3 loop spans 14 amino acids. Germline loops: CDR1 MNHNY, CDR2 SVGAGI (reference sequence). Trimming left V 8 bases short and J 2 bases short, with 12 bases between.

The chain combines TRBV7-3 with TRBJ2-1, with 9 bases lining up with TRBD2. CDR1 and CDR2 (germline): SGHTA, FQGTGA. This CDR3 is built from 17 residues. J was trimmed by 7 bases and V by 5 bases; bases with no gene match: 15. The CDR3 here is CASSGWAGGRGTNEQFF. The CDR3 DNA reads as TGTGCCAGCAGCGGATGGGCGGGAGGGCGGGGTACAAATGAGCAGTTCTTC.

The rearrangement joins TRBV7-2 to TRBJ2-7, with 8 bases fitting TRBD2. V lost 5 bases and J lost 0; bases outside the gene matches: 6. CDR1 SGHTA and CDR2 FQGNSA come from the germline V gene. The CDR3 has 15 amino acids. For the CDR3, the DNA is TGTGCCAGCAGCCTGTTAGCGGGAAGCTCCTACGAGCAGTACTTC. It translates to CASSLLAGSSYEQYF.

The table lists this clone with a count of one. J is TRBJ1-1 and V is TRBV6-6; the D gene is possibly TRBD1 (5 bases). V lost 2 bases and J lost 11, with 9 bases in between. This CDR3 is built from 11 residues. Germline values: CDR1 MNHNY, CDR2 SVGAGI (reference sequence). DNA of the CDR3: TGTGCCAGCAGTTACCAGGGAACGGCTTTCTTT. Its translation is CASSYQGTAFF.

The CDR3 region has the DNA TGTGCCAGCAGTTTATCGAGTACAGGACCAGGGTCCTACACTGAAGCTTTCTTT. This encodes CASSLSSTGPGSYTEAFF. J is TRBJ1-1 and V is TRBV27; weak D call: TRBD1 (5 bases). This CDR3 comprises 18 residues. CDR1 and CDR2 from the germline V gene are MNHEY and SMNVEV (reference sequence). V was cut by 0 bases and J by 3 bases, with 20 bases left in between.

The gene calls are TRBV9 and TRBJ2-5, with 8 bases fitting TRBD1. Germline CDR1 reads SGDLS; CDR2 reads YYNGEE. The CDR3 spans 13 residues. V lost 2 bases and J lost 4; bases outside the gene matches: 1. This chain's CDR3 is CASSVTGGETQYF. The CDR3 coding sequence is TGTGCCAGCAGCGTTACAGGGGGAGAGACCCAGTACTTC.

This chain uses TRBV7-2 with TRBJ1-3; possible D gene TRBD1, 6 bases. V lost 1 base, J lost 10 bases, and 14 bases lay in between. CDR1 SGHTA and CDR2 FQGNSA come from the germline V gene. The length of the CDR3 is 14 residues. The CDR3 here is CASSLDRQGHTIYF. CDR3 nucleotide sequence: TGTGCCAGCAGCTTAGATAGGCAGGGACATACCATATATTTT.

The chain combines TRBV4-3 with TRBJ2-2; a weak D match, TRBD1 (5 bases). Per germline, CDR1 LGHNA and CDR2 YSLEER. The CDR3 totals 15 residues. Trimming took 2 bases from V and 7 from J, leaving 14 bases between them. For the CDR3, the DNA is TGCGCCAGCAGCCAATACGAAGAAGGGGTCGGGGAGCTGTTTTTT. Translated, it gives CASSQYEEGVGELFF.

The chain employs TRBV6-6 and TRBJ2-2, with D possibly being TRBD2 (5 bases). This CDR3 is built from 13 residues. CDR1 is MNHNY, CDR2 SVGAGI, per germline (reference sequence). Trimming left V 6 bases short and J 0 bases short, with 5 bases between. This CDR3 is CASRLANTGELFF. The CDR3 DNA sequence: TGTGCCAGCAGACTAGCGAACACCGGGGAGCTGTTTTTT.

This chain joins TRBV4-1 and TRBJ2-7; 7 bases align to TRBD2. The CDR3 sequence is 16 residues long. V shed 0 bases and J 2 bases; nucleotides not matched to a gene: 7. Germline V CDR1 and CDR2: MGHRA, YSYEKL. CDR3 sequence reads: CASSQDHGRIAYEQYF. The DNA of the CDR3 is TGCGCCAGCAGCCAAGATCACGGGAGGATCGCCTACGAGCAGTACTTC.

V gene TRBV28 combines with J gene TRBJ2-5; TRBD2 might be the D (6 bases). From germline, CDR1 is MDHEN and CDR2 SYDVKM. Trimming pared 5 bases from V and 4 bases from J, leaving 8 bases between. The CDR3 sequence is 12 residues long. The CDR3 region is CASSPGGETQYF. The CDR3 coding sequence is TGTGCCAGCAGTCCCGGGGGAGAGACCCAGTACTTC.

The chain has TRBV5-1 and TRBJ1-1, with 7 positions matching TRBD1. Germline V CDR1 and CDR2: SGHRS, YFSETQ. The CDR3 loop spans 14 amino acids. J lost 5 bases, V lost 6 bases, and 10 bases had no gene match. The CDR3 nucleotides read TGCGCCAGCACCCTCCAACAGGGGACGACTGAAGCTTTCTTT. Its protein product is CASTLQQGTTEAFF.